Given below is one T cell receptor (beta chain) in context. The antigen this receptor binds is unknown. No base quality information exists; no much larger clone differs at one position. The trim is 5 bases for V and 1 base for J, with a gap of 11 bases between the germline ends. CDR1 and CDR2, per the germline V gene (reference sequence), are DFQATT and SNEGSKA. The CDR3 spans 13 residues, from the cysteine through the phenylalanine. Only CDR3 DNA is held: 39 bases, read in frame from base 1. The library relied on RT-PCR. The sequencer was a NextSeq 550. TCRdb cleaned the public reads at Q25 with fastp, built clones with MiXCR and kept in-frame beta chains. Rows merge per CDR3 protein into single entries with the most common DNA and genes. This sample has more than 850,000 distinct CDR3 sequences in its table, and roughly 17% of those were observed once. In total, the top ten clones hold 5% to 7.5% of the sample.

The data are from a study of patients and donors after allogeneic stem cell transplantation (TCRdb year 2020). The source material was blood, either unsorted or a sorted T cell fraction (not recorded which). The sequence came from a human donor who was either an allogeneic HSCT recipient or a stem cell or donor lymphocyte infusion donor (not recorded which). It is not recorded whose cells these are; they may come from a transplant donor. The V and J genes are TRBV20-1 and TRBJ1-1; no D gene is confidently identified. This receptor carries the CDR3 CSAGPPRNTEAFF. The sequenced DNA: TGCAGTGCTGGGCCCCCTAGGAACACTGAAGCTTTCTTT.